This T cell receptor beta chain was observed in a study of cytomegalovirus exposure and HLA in healthy donors. Points from the study as a whole: Earlier findings revealed that most TCR beta V segments proved productive either about 90% or about 30% of the time.

Germline-derived CDR1 and CDR2 are MNHNS and SASEGT. Trimming pared 0 bases from V and 4 bases from J, leaving 9 bases between. The CDR3 extends over 14 amino acids. A multiplex PCR was run with 60 Vbeta primers and 13 Jbeta primers. Assay used: immunoSEQ multiplex PCR; TCRdb lists only in-frame clones, some missing. Among some 120,000 clones listed, roughly 76% were seen once. For this clone: Its specificity is unknown.

This sequence originates from a woman aged 45-65 years in good health and CMV-seronegative. Sequenced input: PBMCs. V is TRBV6-1 and J is TRBJ1-2; D ambiguous. This CDR3 is CASSEAPGFYGYTF. The DNA for the CDR3 is TGTGCCAGCAGTGAAGCACCCGGGTTCTATGGCTACACCTTC.